Listed below are T cell receptor beta chains from one sample, sequenced in a study of blood T cell repertoires in COVID-19. Data came from immunoSEQ multiplex PCR; TCRdb stores just in-frame clones and leaves some out. Of more than 300,000 clones listed, about nine tenths are singletons. Sequencing was performed on peripheral blood. These receptor sequences come from an older woman with COVID-19, enrolled during active disease. Each CDR3 is given without its conserved first and last residue. The order of the fields is J gene, V gene, D gene, CDR3 protein. A D gene is named only where the DNA matches it firmly.

j_call: TRBJ1-1; v_call: TRBV4-1; d_call: NA; cdr3_aa: ASSQDRVSF
j_call: TRBJ1-1; v_call: TRBV19; d_call: NA; cdr3_aa: ASGTAAGEAF
j_call: TRBJ2-5; v_call: TRBV18; d_call: TRBD1; cdr3_aa: ASSPGTGLNQETQY
j_call: TRBJ1-1; v_call: TRBV20-1; d_call: NA; cdr3_aa: SVARGTEAF
j_call: TRBJ1-4; v_call: TRBV12-5; d_call: NA; cdr3_aa: ASGFSQDYATNEKLF
j_call: TRBJ2-3; v_call: TRBV24-1; d_call: NA; cdr3_aa: ATSGAGYTDTQY
j_call: TRBJ1-2; v_call: TRBV24-1; d_call: NA; cdr3_aa: ATSQGGYGYT
j_call: TRBJ2-5; v_call: TRBV30; d_call: NA; cdr3_aa: AWSINTEETQY
j_call: TRBJ2-3; v_call: TRBV24-1; d_call: TRBD1; cdr3_aa: ATSDLGQGVTDTQY
j_call: TRBJ1-3; v_call: TRBV9; d_call: NA; cdr3_aa: ASSVEGDGNTIY
j_call: TRBJ2-2; v_call: TRBV5-1; d_call: NA; cdr3_aa: ASSTQGSPGELF
j_call: TRBJ2-5; v_call: TRBV24-1; d_call: NA; cdr3_aa: ATSDSVGTQETQY
j_call: TRBJ2-7; v_call: TRBV15; d_call: TRBD1; cdr3_aa: ATSRDVPGQGGEQY
j_call: TRBJ1-1; v_call: TRBV29-1; d_call: TRBD1; cdr3_aa: SVVQGARLDTEAF
j_call: TRBJ1-2; v_call: TRBV24-1; d_call: NA; cdr3_aa: ATSDRVSDGYT
j_call: TRBJ1-1; v_call: TRBV18; d_call: NA; cdr3_aa: ASSPGLDEAF
j_call: TRBJ1-2; v_call: TRBV5-6; d_call: TRBD1; cdr3_aa: ASRDRQNYGYT
j_call: TRBJ2-1; v_call: TRBV7-9; d_call: TRBD1; cdr3_aa: ASSLVPDRGPNEQF
j_call: TRBJ2-1; v_call: TRBV14; d_call: NA; cdr3_aa: ASSLGGTEEF
j_call: TRBJ2-3; v_call: TRBV29-1; d_call: NA; cdr3_aa: SVVGIGWASSTDTQY
j_call: TRBJ2-7; v_call: TRBV28; d_call: NA; cdr3_aa: ASSSPGGLSYEQY
j_call: TRBJ2-7; v_call: TRBV28; d_call: TRBD2; cdr3_aa: ASTRTSSSSYEQY
j_call: TRBJ1-1; v_call: TRBV7-9; d_call: NA; cdr3_aa: ASSFRQATEAF
j_call: TRBJ1-2; v_call: TRBV5-1; d_call: NA; cdr3_aa: ASSAGFGNGYT
j_call: TRBJ1-1; v_call: TRBV10-1; d_call: TRBD1; cdr3_aa: ASSEAGGTEAF
j_call: TRBJ1-4; v_call: TRBV5-1; d_call: TRBD1; cdr3_aa: ASSLGTGSTNEKLF
j_call: TRBJ2-6; v_call: TRBV13; d_call: NA; cdr3_aa: ASSSTGYSGANVLT
j_call: TRBJ1-6; v_call: TRBV30; d_call: TRBD1; cdr3_aa: AWTGGNSPLH